A single sample is the source of the 19 T cell receptor beta chains below, sequenced in a study of T cells after yellow fever vaccination. TCRdb recomputed calls from the 5' RACE reads with MiXCR, one row per CDR3 protein. The data show about 170,000 distinct CDR3 sequences, approximately 11% seen once. The sample consisted of CD8+ T cells sorted from PBMCs, taken 15 days after the yellow fever booster vaccination. Receptors were obtained from a man younger than 30 who received the YFV17D yellow fever vaccine.

This clonotype was seen a few times. The chain employs TRBV6-5 and TRBJ2-7, with 8 bases matching TRBD1. V dropped 8 bases and J dropped 5; count of bases not matched to a gene: 8. The CDR3 extends over 13 amino acids. Germline V gene data show CDR1 as MNHEY and CDR2 as SVGAGI. CDR3 sequence: CASRDQGAHEQYF. CDR3 bases: TGTGCCAGCCGAGACCAGGGGGCCCACGAGCAGTACTTC.

Only a few counts were recorded for this clonotype. V is TRBV7-6 and J is TRBJ2-1, with 16 bases that match TRBD2. Germline assignment: CDR1 SGHVS and CDR2 FNYEAQ. The CDR3 has 21 residues. With V trimmed by 3 bases and J by 6 bases, 17 bases remained unmatched. The CDR3 DNA sequence: TGTGCCAGCAGCTTGGAGATTCAGCGGGGACTAGCGGGGGGGTTCCCCAATGAGCAGTTCTTC. Translating gives CASSLEIQRGLAGGFPNEQFF.

The J gene is TRBJ1-3, the V gene TRBV5-1; D perhaps matches TRBD1 (5 bases). CDR1 is SGHRS, CDR2 YFSETQ, per germline. With 4 bases removed from V and 0 bases from J, the gap between germline ends came to 17 bases. This CDR3 has 17 amino acids. The CDR3 here is CASSPVQASPSGNTIYF. The DNA of the CDR3 is TGCGCCAGCAGCCCTGTACAGGCATCCCCCTCTGGAAACACCATATATTTT.

The gene calls are TRBV7-8 and TRBJ2-3; 9 bases align to TRBD1. The CDR3 runs 18 residues. In germline, CDR1 is SGHVS, CDR2 FQNEAQ. J gave up 5 bases and V 1 base, and 13 bases lay outside the gene matches. The CDR3 loop reads CASSLGYRGRQVRDTQYF. CDR3 coding DNA: TGTGCCAGCAGCTTAGGGTACAGGGGGCGTCAAGTAAGAGATACGCAGTATTTT. Full variable domain (outside the CDR3, taken from reference TRBV7-8 and TRBJ2-3): GAGVSQSPRYKVAKRGQDVALRCDPISGHVSLFWYQQALGQGPEFLTYFQNEAQLDKSGLPSDRFFAERPEGSVSTLKIQRTQQEDSAVYLCASSLGYRGRQVRDTQYFGPGTRLTVL.

For the CDR3, the DNA is TGTGCCAGCAGCCAAGAACGAGGGCGGGTAACCTCCTACGAGCAGTACTTC. The encoded protein is CASSQERGRVTSYEQYF. This rearrangement joins TRBV4-2 to TRBJ2-7; D might be TRBD2 (5 bases). V lost 0 bases and J 0 bases, leaving 15 bases between the germline ends. Germline CDR1 reads LGHNA; CDR2 reads YNFKEQ. This CDR3 spans 17 amino acids.

This clonotype was seen repeatedly, ten times or more. This chain uses TRBV5-6 with TRBJ2-1; D is possibly TRBD1 or TRBD2 (5 bases each). Trimming stripped 4 bases from V and 4 bases from J, with 15 bases between. Germline loops: CDR1 SGHDT, CDR2 YYEEEE. The CDR3 covers 15 residues. The CDR3 nucleotides read TGTGCCAGCAGCGAGTTTGGGACGCCGTACAATGAGCAGTTCTTC. This translates into CASSEFGTPYNEQFF. Complete variable domain (other parts from reference TRBV5-6 and TRBJ2-1): DAGVTQSPTHLIKTRGQQVTLRCSPKSGHDTVSWYQQALGQGPQFIFQYYEEEERQRGNFPDRFSGHQFPNYSSELNVNALLLGDSALYLCASSEFGTPYNEQFFGPGTRLTVL.

This chain joins TRBV19 and TRBJ2-3; tentatively, D is TRBD1 (5 bases). CDR3 size: 17 residues. V lost 10 bases to trimming and J lost 5 bases, with 28 bases between them. CDR1 and CDR2 from the germline V gene are LNHDA and SQIVND (reference sequence). The CDR3: CANLSGFGYPLLDTQYF. The CDR3 nucleotides read TGTGCCAACCTCTCAGGGTTCGGGTACCCACTGTTAGATACGCAGTATTTT.

This clonotype showed up just a few times. This rearrangement joins TRBV7-9 to TRBJ1-4; a weak D match, TRBD1 (6 bases). The CDR3 runs to 16 residues. Germline V CDR1 and CDR2: SEHNR, FQNEAQ (reference sequence). V dropped 2 bases and J dropped 4 bases, with 14 bases sitting between them. In DNA, the CDR3 is TGTGCCAGCAGCTTATCACAACAGGGTTATAATGAAAAACTGTTTTTT. Its translation: CASSLSQQGYNEKLFF.

The genes are TRBV19 and TRBJ2-1; D possibly corresponds to TRBD2 (7 bases). The CDR3 covers 21 residues. The V end lost 3 bases, the J end lost 0 bases, and 27 bases lay between the germline ends. Germline V gives CDR1 LNHDA, CDR2 SQIVND (reference sequence). The CDR3, as DNA: TGTGCCAGTAGTATTAAAATCGAAATAGATCTAGCGGACAGCTCCTACAATGAGCAGTTCTTC. This gives the protein CASSIKIEIDLADSSYNEQFF.

This clonotype occurred a few times. V gene TRBV6-5 combines with J gene TRBJ2-3; D is unclear. V gave up 0 bases and J gave up 6 bases, with 10 bases separating them. The germline V gene has CDR1 MNHEY and CDR2 SVGAGI. The CDR3 has 14 amino acids. CDR3 region: CASSYSENTDTQYF. The CDR3 DNA reads TGTGCCAGCAGTTACTCCGAAAACACGGATACGCAGTATTTT.

This clonotype was counted a few times. The junction does not match germline at one end; this may be a read error. The chain is built from TRBV15 and TRBJ1-5; D gene ambiguous. CDR1 and CDR2 from the germline V gene are LNHNV and YYDKDF (reference sequence). The CDR3 is 14 residues long. CDR3 residues: CATSTSFSDQPQHF. CDR3 coding DNA: TGTGCCACCAGCACCAGTTTTAGCGATCAGCCCCAGCATTTT.

The V and J genes are TRBV5-1 and TRBJ1-5; 7 nucleotides align to TRBD1. This CDR3 comprises 15 residues. Germline V gives CDR1 SGHRS, CDR2 YFSETQ. V was pared by 1 base and J by 5 bases, with 6 bases of the junction left unmatched. The CDR3 protein is CASSLIGGGDQPQHF. The DNA of the CDR3 is TGCGCCAGCAGCTTGATAGGGGGCGGGGATCAGCCCCAGCATTTT.

J is TRBJ2-7 and V is TRBV5-1, with 7 nucleotides matching TRBD1. The CDR3 sequence is 14 residues long. CDR1 and CDR2 from the germline V gene are SGHRS and YFSETQ. Trimming removed 4 bases from V and 0 bases from J; junction bases left unmatched: 4. CDR3 in amino acids: CASSADRDSYEQYF. In DNA form, the CDR3 reads TGCGCCAGCAGCGCCGACAGGGACTCCTACGAGCAGTACTTC.

This clonotype was counted between two and nine times. V gene TRBV6-5 combines with J gene TRBJ2-7, with 8 bases lining up with TRBD1. V lost 2 bases to trimming and J lost 5 bases; unmatched junction nucleotides: 5. Germline CDR1 and CDR2: MNHEY and SVGAGI. This CDR3 has 14 amino acids. The CDR3 region has the DNA TGTGCCAGCAGTTACCGGACAGGGCGGGACGAGCAGTACTTC. The encoded protein is CASSYRTGRDEQYF.

The V call is TRBV3-1, the J call TRBJ2-6; 9 bases are shared with TRBD1. Germline-derived CDR1 and CDR2 are LGHDT and YNNKEL (reference sequence). The CDR3 has 20 residues. V gave up 1 base and J gave up 1 base; unmatched junction bases: 11. The CDR3 sequence: CASSQVWGTGLFSGANVLTF. The CDR3 DNA reads TGTGCCAGCAGCCAAGTCTGGGGGACAGGGTTATTTTCTGGGGCCAACGTCCTGACTTTC. Full variable domain (missing parts from reference TRBV3-1 and TRBJ2-6): DTAVSQTPKYLVTQMGNDKSIKCEQNLGHDTMYWYKQDSKKFLKIMFSYNNKELIINETVPNRFSPKSPDKAHLNLHINSLELGDSAVYFCASSQVWGTGLFSGANVLTFGAGSRLTVL.

This clonotype was observed a few times. The chain recombines TRBV12-3 or TRBV12-4 with TRBJ2-3, with D tentatively TRBD2 (6 bases). V lost 4 bases, J lost 6 bases, and 8 bases lay in between. The CDR3 has 12 residues. The CDR3 is CASSSAGDTQYF. CDR3 sequence (DNA): TGTGCCAGCAGTTCCGCGGGGGATACGCAGTATTTT.

This clonotype was counted a few times. This chain uses TRBV12-3 or TRBV12-4 with TRBJ2-1, with D possibly being TRBD1 (6 bases). The CDR3 runs 15 residues. The V gene lost 5 bases and the J gene lost 5 bases, with 16 bases spanning the gap. In nucleotides, the CDR3 is TGTGCCAGCAGTCCAAGTTGGACAGTAAACAATGAGCAGTTCTTC. This encodes CASSPSWTVNNEQFF.

This clonotype was detected a few times. This rearrangement joins TRBV15 to TRBJ2-3; D not certain. CDR3 length equals 15 residues. V lost 0 bases to trimming and J lost 1 base, with 8 bases between them. The germline V gene has CDR1 LNHNV and CDR2 YYDKDF (reference sequence). The CDR3 coding sequence is TGTGCCACCAGCAGAGAGAGGACGGGCACAGATACGCAGTATTTT. This sequence encodes CATSRERTGTDTQYF.

The chain uses TRBV9 and TRBJ1-1; D is unclear. The ends were cut back, 4 bases at V and 0 bases at J, with 10 bases in the middle. CDR1 is SGDLS and CDR2 is YYNGEE in the germline V gene. This CDR3 spans 14 amino acids. The CDR3 DNA follows: TGTGCCAGCAGCACCGGACCGCTGAACACTGAAGCTTTCTTT. Protein sequence: CASSTGPLNTEAFF.